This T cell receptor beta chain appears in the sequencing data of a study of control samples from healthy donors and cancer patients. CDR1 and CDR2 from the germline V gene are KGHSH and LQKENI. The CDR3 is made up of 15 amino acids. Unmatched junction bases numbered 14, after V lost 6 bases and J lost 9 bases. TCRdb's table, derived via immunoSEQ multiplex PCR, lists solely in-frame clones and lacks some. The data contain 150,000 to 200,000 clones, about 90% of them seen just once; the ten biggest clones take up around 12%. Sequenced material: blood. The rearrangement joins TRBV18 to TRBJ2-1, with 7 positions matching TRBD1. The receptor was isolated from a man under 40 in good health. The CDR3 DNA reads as TGTGCCAGCTCCCCCGGACAGGCTGGGGTCCGTGAGCAGTTCTTC. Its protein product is CASSPGQAGVREQFF.